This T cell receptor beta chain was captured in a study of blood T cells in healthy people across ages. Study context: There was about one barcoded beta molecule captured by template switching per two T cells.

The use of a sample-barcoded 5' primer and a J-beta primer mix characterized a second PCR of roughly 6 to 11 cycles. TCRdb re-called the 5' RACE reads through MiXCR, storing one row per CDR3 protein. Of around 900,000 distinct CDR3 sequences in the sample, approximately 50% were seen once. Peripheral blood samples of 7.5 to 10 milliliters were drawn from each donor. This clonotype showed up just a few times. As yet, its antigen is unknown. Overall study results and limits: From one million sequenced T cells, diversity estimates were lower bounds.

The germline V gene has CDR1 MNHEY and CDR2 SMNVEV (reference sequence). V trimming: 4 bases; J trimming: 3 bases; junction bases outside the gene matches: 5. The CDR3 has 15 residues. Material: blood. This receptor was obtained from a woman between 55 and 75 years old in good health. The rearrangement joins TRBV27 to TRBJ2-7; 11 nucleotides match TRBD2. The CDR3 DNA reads TGTGCCAGCAGTTGGGGGACTAGCGGAAACTACGAGCAGTACTTC. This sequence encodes CASSWGTSGNYEQYF.